These 30 T cell receptor beta chains originate from one sample sequenced in a study of T cells in tuberculosis listed by TCRdb under 2018. This sample's time point label indicates: new active TB diagnosis, blood taken before or within 7 days of starting treatment. The library was obtained by the immunoSEQ multiplex PCR assay. The immuneACCESS repertoire file appears here via TCRdb, limited to in-frame rearrangements. These files lack a portion of the clones; in checked studies, under half of the deficit traces to unresolved V genes, and the cause of the others is not known. The sample table holds roughly 35,000 clones, of which 92% were seen once. The top ten clonotypes cover 7% of the sample. The sample was PBMCs, taken at tuberculosis diagnosis. These receptors came from an adult with tuberculosis. Some clones in this sample may be carry-over from other donors' samples.

The V call is TRBV18, the J call TRBJ2-2, with D perhaps TRBD2 (5 bases). Germline-derived CDR1 and CDR2 are KGHSH and LQKENI. The CDR3 contains 16 residues. V dropped 1 base and J dropped 6 bases, with 15 bases sitting between them. In nucleotides, the CDR3 is TGTGCCAGCTCACCACGGACTCCGTTTAGGGCCGGGGAGCTGTTTTTT. This sequence encodes CASSPRTPFRAGELFF.

The gene calls are TRBV5-5 and TRBJ1-2, with TRBD1 matching 11 bases. J lost 4 bases, V lost 0 bases, and 2 bases had no gene match. CDR1 is SGHKS, CDR2 YYEKEE, per germline (reference sequence). The CDR3 loop spans 15 amino acids. The CDR3 DNA reads TGTGCCAGCAGCTTGGAAGGACAGGGGGCCTATGGCTACACCTTC. It encodes CASSLEGQGAYGYTF. The variable domain in full, with the rest retrieved from reference TRBV5-5 and TRBJ1-2, is DAGVTQSPTHLIKTRGQQVTLRCSPISGHKSVSWYQQVLGQGPQFIFQYYEKEERGRGNFPDRFSARQFPNYSSELNVNALLLGDSALYLCASSLEGQGAYGYTFGSGTRLTVV.

The chain carries TRBV7-2 and TRBJ2-1, with 10 bases that match TRBD2. The CDR3 sequence is 15 residues long. CDR1 and CDR2 (germline): SGHTA, FQGNSA. Trimming removed 2 bases from V and 4 bases from J; junction bases left unmatched: 2. The CDR3, as DNA: TGTGCCAGCAGCTTAAGACTAGCGGGTTACAATGAGCAGTTCTTC. This codes for CASSLRLAGYNEQFF.

The chain carries TRBV6-6 and TRBJ1-2, with D possibly TRBD1 on 5 matching bases. Germline V gene data show CDR1 as MNHNY and CDR2 as SVGAGI (reference sequence). This CDR3 comprises 16 residues. The V and J ends lost 8 bases and 8 bases respectively, with 27 bases between them. DNA of the CDR3: TGTGCCAGCCTAGGCGGGGAGAGGGGCTATACGGGGGGCTACACCTTC. Amino acids: CASLGGERGYTGGYTF.

V usage is TRBV5-6 and J usage is TRBJ2-4, with 9 nucleotides matching TRBD1. From germline, CDR1 is SGHDT and CDR2 YYEEEE. The CDR3 has 15 residues. Trimming removed 3 bases from V and 7 bases from J; junction bases left unmatched: 8. The CDR3 region is CASSWGTGMGNIQYF. The CDR3 region has the DNA TGTGCCAGCAGCTGGGGGACAGGGATGGGGAACATTCAGTACTTC.

This chain connects TRBV2 to TRBJ1-5; D is ambiguous. V dropped 6 bases and J dropped 2 bases, with 11 bases sitting between them. The length of the CDR3 is 14 residues. The germline CDR1 and CDR2 sequences are SNHLY and FYNNEI. The CDR3 loop reads CASRLIGGNQPQHF. The CDR3 DNA sequence: TGTGCCAGCAGGCTAATCGGGGGCAATCAGCCCCAGCATTTT.

The chain combines TRBV5-4 with TRBJ2-7; 10 positions agree with TRBD2. Per the germline V gene, CDR1 is SGHNT and CDR2 is YYREEE (reference sequence). Trimming removed 4 bases from V and 3 bases from J; junction bases left unmatched: 4. The CDR3 runs 14 residues. CDR3 bases: TGTGCCAGCAGCCCTAGCGGGGGAAACTACGAGCAGTACTTC. Residues: CASSPSGGNYEQYF. Full variable domain (outside the CDR3, taken from reference TRBV5-4 and TRBJ2-7): ETGVTQSPTHLIKTRGQQVTLRCSSQSGHNTVSWYQQALGQGPQFIFQYYREEENGRGNFPPRFSGLQFPNYSSELNVNALELDDSALYLCASSPSGGNYEQYFGPGTRLTVT.

V gene TRBV7-2 combines with J gene TRBJ1-5, with TRBD1 matching over 8 bases. Looked up from germline, CDR1 is SGHTA and CDR2 is FQGNSA. The CDR3 spans 16 residues. Losses at the gene ends were 5 bases for V and 0 bases for J; bases not matched to a gene: 6. The CDR3, as DNA: TGTGCCAGCAGCCTGGGACAGGCATATAGCAATCAGCCCCAGCATTTT. Translated, it gives CASSLGQAYSNQPQHF.

This sequence joins TRBV30 and TRBJ1-2; weak D call: TRBD1 (6 bases). The CDR3 is 14 residues long. V was trimmed by 3 bases and J by 0 bases, leaving 11 bases between them. Germline loops: CDR1 GTSNPN, CDR2 SVGIG (reference sequence). CDR3 sequence (DNA): TGTGCCTGGAGGGACAGTAAGTCTAACTATGGCTACACCTTC. Translation gives CAWRDSKSNYGYTF.

This rearrangement joins TRBV29-1 to TRBJ2-5, with 9 bases lining up with TRBD1. The CDR3 is made up of 13 amino acids. After removal of 6 bases from V and 5 bases from J, the junction contained 7 bases not matched to a gene. Germline V gene sequence: CDR1 SQVTM, CDR2 ANQGSEA. CDR3 region: CSVEQGAGETQYF. Here the CDR3 DNA reads TGCAGCGTCGAACAGGGGGCGGGGGAGACCCAGTACTTC.

This chain connects TRBV6-5 to TRBJ1-2; 7 nucleotides agree with TRBD1. The CDR3 spans 14 residues. V shed 2 bases and J 4 bases; nucleotides not matched to a gene: 4. Looked up from germline, CDR1 is MNHEY and CDR2 is SVGAGI. CDR3 coding DNA: TGTGCCAGCAGTTACACCGGGGACAGCTATGGCTACACCTTC. Encoded protein: CASSYTGDSYGYTF.

The V and J genes are TRBV7-9 and TRBJ2-7; D perhaps matches TRBD2 (6 bases). The CDR3 loop spans 14 amino acids. Germline lookup yields CDR1 SEHNR and CDR2 FQNEAQ (reference sequence). Trimming removed 4 bases from V and 2 bases from J, with 12 bases in between. The CDR3: CASSSNGGTYEQYF. In DNA, the CDR3 is TGTGCCAGCAGCTCCAACGGGGGAACCTACGAGCAGTACTTC.

The chain combines TRBV18 with TRBJ2-3, with 10 bases aligning to TRBD2. The V gene end was trimmed by 6 bases and the J gene end by 2 bases; junction bases not matched to a gene: 8. CDR1 and CDR2 (germline): KGHSH, LQKENI. This CDR3 region has 16 residues. In DNA, the CDR3 is TGTGCCAGCTCCCTCTTAGCGGGGGGCTACACAGATACGCAGTATTTT. Its protein is CASSLLAGGYTDTQYF.

The chain combines TRBV6-5 with TRBJ1-6; 9 bases align to TRBD1. Trimming at V came to 6 bases and at J to 9 bases, leaving 9 bases not matched to a gene. This CDR3 region has 15 residues. Germline V lookup: CDR1 MNHEY, CDR2 SVGAGI. The CDR3 DNA follows: TGTGCCAGCAGGGCACAGGGGGCGCGTAGTTCACCCCTCCACTTT. Amino acids: CASRAQGARSSPLHF.

This clone has a single count. This chain joins TRBV10-1 and TRBJ2-1; tentative D call: TRBD2 (5 bases). V was clipped by 3 bases and J by 0 bases, with 9 bases between them. Germline V gene lookup returns CDR1 WNHNN and CDR2 SYGVQD (reference sequence). The CDR3 extends over 15 amino acids. Here the CDR3 DNA reads TGCGCCAGCAGTGAATCGAGGGACTCCTACAATGAGCAGTTCTTC. Translating gives CASSESRDSYNEQFF.

This sequence joins TRBV7-9 and TRBJ2-1, with 12 bases fitting TRBD2. Germline-derived CDR1 and CDR2 are SEHNR and FQNEAQ (reference sequence). Trimming cost V 5 bases and J 6 bases; bases outside gene matches: 5. CDR3 size: 15 residues. The CDR3 here is CASSPLAGGRNEQFF. The CDR3 bases are TGTGCCAGCAGCCCACTAGCGGGGGGTCGCAATGAGCAGTTCTTC. Together with reference TRBV7-9 and TRBJ2-1, the CDR3 gives the full variable domain: DTGVSQNPRHKITKRGQNVTFRCDPISEHNRLYWYRQTLGQGPEFLTYFQNEAQLEKSRLLSDRFSAERPKGSFSTLEIQRTEQGDSAMYLCASSPLAGGRNEQFFGPGTRLTVL.

The chain joins TRBV10-3 to TRBJ2-1; TRBD2 aligns across 9 bases. Unmatched junction bases numbered 9, after V lost 3 bases and J lost 9 bases. In germline, CDR1 is ENHRY, CDR2 SYGVKD. This CDR3 comprises 15 residues. The CDR3 protein is CAISDAGLASVEQFF. For the CDR3, the DNA is TGTGCCATCAGTGACGCGGGACTAGCATCGGTTGAGCAGTTCTTC.

This sequence joins TRBV15 and TRBJ2-1; TRBD2 agrees at 10 bases. CDR1 and CDR2 (germline): LNHNV, YYDKDF (reference sequence). V lost 1 base to trimming and J lost 7 bases; unmatched junction nucleotides: 7. The CDR3 loop spans 16 amino acids. The DNA of the CDR3 is TGTGCCACCAGCAGAGGTTCGCCTAGCGGGGGTAATGAGCAGTTCTTC. As protein: CATSRGSPSGGNEQFF.

The rearrangement joins TRBV6-1 to TRBJ2-2; 11 bases map to TRBD2. V trimming: 0 bases; J trimming: 3 bases; junction bases outside the gene matches: 0. Germline-derived CDR1 and CDR2 are MNHNS and SASEGT. The CDR3 extends over 16 amino acids. CDR3 sequence reads: CASSEALAGDTGELFF. The CDR3 DNA reads TGTGCCAGCAGTGAAGCACTAGCGGGGGACACCGGGGAGCTGTTTTTT.

This rearrangement joins TRBV5-1 to TRBJ2-3, with 7 nucleotides matching TRBD1. V lost 3 bases to trimming and J lost 2 bases; unmatched junction nucleotides: 12. In germline, CDR1 is SGHRS, CDR2 YFSETQ. CDR3 length equals 17 residues. The CDR3 loop reads CASSSETGSPVTDTQYF. The CDR3 DNA reads as TGCGCCAGCAGCTCAGAGACAGGGTCCCCCGTCACAGATACGCAGTATTTT.

V usage is TRBV9 and J usage is TRBJ2-3; perhaps TRBD1 as D (6 bases). CDR3 length: 14 residues. Germline CDR1 SGDLS, CDR2 YYNGEE. With 3 bases removed from V and 2 bases from J, the gap between germline ends came to 10 bases. CDR3 residues: CASSARQDTDTQYF. The CDR3 nucleotides are TGTGCCAGCAGCGCGAGACAGGACACAGATACGCAGTATTTT.

This clone was seen once. The rearrangement links TRBV5-1 to TRBJ2-1; tentatively, D is TRBD1 (6 bases). With 4 bases removed from V and 5 bases from J, the gap between germline ends came to 10 bases. CDR3 length: 13 amino acids. Per the germline V gene, CDR1 is SGHRS and CDR2 is YFSETQ. Written as DNA, the CDR3 is TGCGCCAGCAGCACAGGGAGTCACAATGAGCAGTTCTTC. Amino acid sequence: CASSTGSHNEQFF.

The chain uses TRBV29-1 and TRBJ1-1; 7 nucleotides line up with TRBD1. Unmatched junction bases numbered 8, after V lost 7 bases and J lost 0 bases. The CDR3 is 14 residues long. The germline gives CDR1 SQVTM, CDR2 ANQGSEA. CDR3 sequence (DNA): TGCAGCGGCTCCACGGGACAGCTGAACACTGAAGCTTTCTTT. Translating it yields CSGSTGQLNTEAFF.

CDR3 nucleotide sequence: TGCGCCAGCAGCCATGCTGACAGTTTTGCCTACGAGCAGTACTTC. The encoded protein is CASSHADSFAYEQYF. The gene calls are TRBV4-1 and TRBJ2-7; D perhaps matches TRBD1 (5 bases). The V end was cut by 3 bases, the J end by 2 bases, with 14 bases between. The CDR3 extends over 15 amino acids. CDR1 and CDR2 (germline): MGHRA, YSYEKL.

The chain employs TRBV19 and TRBJ1-5, with TRBD1 matching over 11 bases. Germline V lookup: CDR1 LNHDA, CDR2 SQIVND (reference sequence). The junction had 6 bases not matched to a gene; V was cut back by 3 bases and J by 8 bases. The CDR3 length is 15 residues. CDR3 sequence (DNA): TGTGCCAGTAGTATTAGGGGACAGGGGGTTGAGCCCCAGCATTTT. This translates into CASSIRGQGVEPQHF. The variable domain in full, completed from reference TRBV19 and TRBJ1-5, reads DGGITQSPKYLFRKEGQNVTLSCEQNLNHDAMYWYRQDPGQGLRLIYYSQIVNDFQKGDIAEGYSVSREKKESFPLTVTSAQKNPTAFYLCASSIRGQGVEPQHFGDGTRLSIL.

The rearrangement joins TRBV27 to TRBJ2-7; D not resolved. The V and J ends lost 3 bases and 4 bases respectively, with 16 bases between them. Germline V gives CDR1 MNHEY, CDR2 SMNVEV (reference sequence). The CDR3 runs to 15 residues. DNA of the CDR3: TGTGCCAGCAGTTTCTCAGGTCCCGCTGGGTACGAGCAGTACTTC. Protein sequence: CASSFSGPAGYEQYF.

This clone was seen only once. V gene TRBV5-1 combines with J gene TRBJ2-3; 14 nucleotides line up with TRBD2. Trimming removed 3 bases from V and 3 bases from J; junction bases left unmatched: 12. CDR3 size: 19 residues. CDR1 and CDR2 from the germline V gene are SGHRS and YFSETQ. CDR3 nucleotides: TGCGCCAGCAGCTCCGGACTAGCGGGGGGCCTGGGTGCAACAGATACGCAGTATTTT. Amino acid sequence: CASSSGLAGGLGATDTQYF.

CDR3 nucleotides: TGCGCCAGCAGCCCCGGGACAGCGCACTCTGGAAACACCATATATTTT. It specifies CASSPGTAHSGNTIYF. This rearrangement joins TRBV4-1 to TRBJ1-3, with 7 bases identical to TRBD1. Germline-derived CDR1 and CDR2 are MGHRA and YSYEKL. This CDR3 is built from 16 residues. After removal of 4 bases from V and 0 bases from J, the junction contained 6 bases not matched to a gene.

The gene calls are TRBV6-1 and TRBJ1-1, with D tentatively TRBD1 (5 bases). Trimming cost V 7 bases and J 1 base, with 16 bases left between them. Germline V gene lookup returns CDR1 MNHNS and CDR2 SASEGT. The CDR3 extends over 15 amino acids. In DNA form, the CDR3 reads TGTGCCAGCACCCAGGGAGGGGCAGGGAACACTGAAGCTTTCTTT. It is translated as CASTQGGAGNTEAFF.

J is TRBJ2-1 and V is TRBV10-3; D possibly corresponds to TRBD2 (6 bases). Trimming stripped 3 bases from V and 4 bases from J, with 10 bases between. The V gene's germline CDR1 is ENHRY and CDR2 SYGVKD. The CDR3 length is 14 residues. The CDR3 nucleotides read TGTGCCATCAGTGATTCGGGACTTTACAATGAGCAGTTCTTC. Protein sequence: CAISDSGLYNEQFF.